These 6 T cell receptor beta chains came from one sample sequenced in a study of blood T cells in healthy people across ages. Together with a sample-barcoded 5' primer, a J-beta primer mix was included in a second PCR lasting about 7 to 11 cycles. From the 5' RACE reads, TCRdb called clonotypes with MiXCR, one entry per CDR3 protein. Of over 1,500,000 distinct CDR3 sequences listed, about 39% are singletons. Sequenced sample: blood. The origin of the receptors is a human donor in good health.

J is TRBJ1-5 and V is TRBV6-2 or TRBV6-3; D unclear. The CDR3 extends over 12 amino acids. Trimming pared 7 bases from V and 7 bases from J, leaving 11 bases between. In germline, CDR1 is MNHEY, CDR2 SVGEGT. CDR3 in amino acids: CASTNPNQPQHF. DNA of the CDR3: TGTGCCAGCACCAACCCTAACCAGCCCCAGCATTTT.

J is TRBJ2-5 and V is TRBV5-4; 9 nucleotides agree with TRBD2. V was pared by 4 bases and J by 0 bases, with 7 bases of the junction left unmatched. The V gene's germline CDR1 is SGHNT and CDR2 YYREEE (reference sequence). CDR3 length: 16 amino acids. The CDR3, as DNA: TGTGCCAGCAGCCCCTCCAGCGGGGGGTACCAAGAGACCCAGTACTTC. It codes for CASSPSSGGYQETQYF.

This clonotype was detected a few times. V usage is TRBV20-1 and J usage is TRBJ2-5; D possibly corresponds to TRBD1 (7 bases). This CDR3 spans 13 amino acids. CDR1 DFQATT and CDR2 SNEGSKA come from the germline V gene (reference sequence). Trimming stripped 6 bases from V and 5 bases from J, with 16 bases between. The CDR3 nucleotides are TGCAGTGCCACGGAGGGGGCATGGGAGACCCAGTACTTC. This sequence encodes CSATEGAWETQYF.

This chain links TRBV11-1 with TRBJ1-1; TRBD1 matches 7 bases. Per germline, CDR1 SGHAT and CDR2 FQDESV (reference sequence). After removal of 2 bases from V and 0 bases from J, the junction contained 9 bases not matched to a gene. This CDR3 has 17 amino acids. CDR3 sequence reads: CASSLFPDRVMNTEAFF. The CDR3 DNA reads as TGTGCCAGCAGCTTATTCCCCGACAGGGTGATGAACACTGAAGCTTTCTTT.

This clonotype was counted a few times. The CDR3 DNA reads as TGTGCCAGCACTCATGGAGTAGGTACTGAAGCTTTCTTT. This translates into CASTHGVGTEAFF. The J gene is TRBJ1-1, the V gene TRBV7-3; no definite D call. This CDR3 spans 13 amino acids. Germline V gene data show CDR1 as SGHTA and CDR2 as FQGTGA. V lost 7 bases, J lost 5 bases, and 14 bases lay in between.

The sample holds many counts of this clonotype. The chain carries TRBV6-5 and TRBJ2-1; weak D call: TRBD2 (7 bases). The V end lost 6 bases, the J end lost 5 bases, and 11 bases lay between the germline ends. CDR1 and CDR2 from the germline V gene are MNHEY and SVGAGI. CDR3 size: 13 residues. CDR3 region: CASRAGAHNEQFF. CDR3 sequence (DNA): TGTGCCAGCAGGGCGGGGGCACACAATGAGCAGTTCTTC.